The rows below give T cell receptor beta chains drawn from one sample of a study of liver allograft versus peripheral blood T cells. TCRdb re-derived calls from the reads in MiXCR, one entry per CDR3 protein. The sample lists thousands of distinct CDR3 sequences; roughly 15% were seen once. Receptor source: a human patient who had a liver transplant. The graft donor may have given rise to some T cells. The conserved cysteine and the conserved F or W are not part of the CDR3 here. Fields, in order: J gene, V gene, clone size, CDR3 protein. Size is stated for part of the rows, as once, few or many counts, or as a class when the clone is expanded.

j_call: TRBJ1-5
v_call: TRBV7-9
clone_size: medium-sized
cdr3_aa: ASTRGDQPQH

j_call: TRBJ2-3
v_call: TRBV3-1
clone_size: few
cdr3_aa: ASATSGSEVDTQY

j_call: TRBJ1-4
v_call: TRBV6-1
clone_size: medium-sized
cdr3_aa: ASSDSIPGRLF

j_call: TRBJ1-1
v_call: TRBV12-3/TRBV12-4
clone_size: .
cdr3_aa: ASSPRMNTEAF

j_call: TRBJ1-2
v_call: TRBV19
clone_size: once
cdr3_aa: ASSDTGDYGYT

j_call: TRBJ1-3
v_call: TRBV30
clone_size: medium-sized
cdr3_aa: AWSEGNGNTIY

j_call: TRBJ1-4
v_call: TRBV6-5
clone_size: medium-sized
cdr3_aa: ASSPGPWEKLF

j_call: TRBJ1-3
v_call: TRBV6-6
clone_size: medium-sized
cdr3_aa: ASSYIRDAGNTIY

j_call: TRBJ2-1
v_call: TRBV19
clone_size: medium-sized
cdr3_aa: ASSMGGTGYNEQF

j_call: TRBJ2-1
v_call: TRBV19
clone_size: medium-sized
cdr3_aa: ASRLWSDNEQF

j_call: TRBJ2-7
v_call: TRBV5-4
clone_size: medium-sized
cdr3_aa: ASSLYGQDYEQY

j_call: TRBJ1-1
v_call: TRBV12-3/TRBV12-4
clone_size: medium-sized
cdr3_aa: ASSLLSSNTEAF

j_call: TRBJ1-2
v_call: TRBV5-6
clone_size: .
cdr3_aa: ASSPMGGGYT

j_call: TRBJ1-4
v_call: TRBV28
clone_size: medium-sized
cdr3_aa: ASSLPGAGEKLF

j_call: TRBJ1-6
v_call: TRBV15
clone_size: large
cdr3_aa: ATSRGEGPYNSPLH

j_call: TRBJ1-6
v_call: TRBV9
clone_size: medium-sized
cdr3_aa: ASSVDDSSSYNSPLH

j_call: TRBJ1-3
v_call: TRBV6-6
clone_size: medium-sized
cdr3_aa: ASRDESWNTIY

j_call: TRBJ1-1
v_call: TRBV12-3/TRBV12-4
clone_size: .
cdr3_aa: ASSWGGSTEAF

j_call: TRBJ1-2
v_call: TRBV6-5
clone_size: medium-sized
cdr3_aa: ASSLGDGAFFYGYT

j_call: TRBJ2-1
v_call: TRBV20-1
clone_size: few
cdr3_aa: SARGDSGRELVRLGEQF

j_call: TRBJ1-1
v_call: TRBV30
clone_size: medium-sized
cdr3_aa: AWSRGENAEAF

j_call: TRBJ1-6
v_call: TRBV7-2
clone_size: medium-sized
cdr3_aa: ASSLGLTGLSLGNSPLH

j_call: TRBJ1-6
v_call: TRBV3-2
clone_size: medium-sized
cdr3_aa: ASSQDRDSNSPLH

j_call: TRBJ2-7
v_call: TRBV6-1
clone_size: medium-sized
cdr3_aa: ASSSGQVGSYEQY

j_call: TRBJ2-1
v_call: TRBV27
clone_size: .
cdr3_aa: ASSLSGSYNEQF

j_call: TRBJ2-7
v_call: TRBV6-2/TRBV6-3
clone_size: many
cdr3_aa: ASSFPQPRATYEQY

j_call: TRBJ2-5
v_call: TRBV12-3/TRBV12-4
clone_size: few
cdr3_aa: ASSLGGTSETQY

j_call: TRBJ2-2
v_call: TRBV5-6
clone_size: medium-sized
cdr3_aa: ASSLGLAGAAGELF

j_call: TRBJ2-7
v_call: TRBV20-1
clone_size: .
cdr3_aa: SATPATSGSYYEQY

j_call: TRBJ2-5
v_call: TRBV6-2/TRBV6-3
clone_size: few
cdr3_aa: ASSSTGYQETQY

j_call: TRBJ1-5
v_call: TRBV6-2/TRBV6-3
clone_size: .
cdr3_aa: ASSYTRQGPRYSNQPQH

j_call: TRBJ1-1
v_call: TRBV19
clone_size: medium-sized
cdr3_aa: ASSIWEGLDTEAF

j_call: TRBJ1-5
v_call: TRBV19
clone_size: medium-sized
cdr3_aa: ASSTTRDSNQPQH

j_call: TRBJ1-6
v_call: TRBV4-1
clone_size: .
cdr3_aa: ASSQENLTPLH

j_call: TRBJ2-3
v_call: TRBV6-1
clone_size: medium-sized
cdr3_aa: ASSDPPGQGRLDTQY

j_call: TRBJ1-2
v_call: TRBV20-1
clone_size: few
cdr3_aa: SALDGGYT

j_call: TRBJ1-6
v_call: TRBV6-1
clone_size: medium-sized
cdr3_aa: ASIPDVSLGPLH

j_call: TRBJ1-1
v_call: TRBV6-5
clone_size: many
cdr3_aa: ASNLQGVGGEAF

j_call: TRBJ2-7
v_call: TRBV9
clone_size: few
cdr3_aa: ASSFDRAGYEQY

j_call: TRBJ2-1
v_call: TRBV7-2
clone_size: .
cdr3_aa: ASSLGVAGGPDNEQF

j_call: TRBJ2-3
v_call: TRBV10-3
clone_size: medium-sized
cdr3_aa: AILAGGPEDTQY

j_call: TRBJ1-6
v_call: TRBV19
clone_size: many
cdr3_aa: ASSMGLQGNSPLH

j_call: TRBJ2-1
v_call: TRBV13
clone_size: many
cdr3_aa: ASTRGLAGGSYNEQF